Listed below are T cell receptor beta chains from one sample, sequenced in a study of T cells in Graves' hyperthyroidism and ophthalmopathy. One entry per CDR3 protein, called by TCRdb with MiXCR from the multiplex PCR reads. The top ten clones hold 8.2% of a sample with hundreds of thousands of distinct CDR3 sequences, roughly 46% of them seen once. Sequencing was carried out using peripheral blood or thyroid tissue (not recorded which). The origin of the receptors is a woman between 18 and 30 years old with Graves' hyperthyroidism. Both conserved end residues are part of each CDR3. The D gene is left open where the match is weak. The size of a clone is reported for some rows only, either as once, few or many, or as a class for expanded clones.

J: TRBJ1-4; size: .; V: TRBV7-8; D: .; CDR3: CASSTGHTEKLFF; DNA: TGTGCCAGCAGCACGGGACACACTGAAAAACTGTTTTTT
J: TRBJ1-2; size: .; V: TRBV29-1; D: TRBD1; CDR3: CSAPGTGDGYTF; DNA: TGCAGCGCCCCCGGGACAGGGGATGGCTACACCTTC
J: TRBJ1-1; size: few; V: TRBV7-9; D: TRBD1; CDR3: CASSLTGDLEAFF; DNA: TGTGCCAGCAGCTTGACAGGGGATCTTGAAGCTTTCTTT
J: TRBJ1-1; size: .; V: TRBV29-1; D: TRBD1; CDR3: CSVPGTGFPEAFF; DNA: TGCAGCGTGCCCGGGACAGGGTTTCCTGAAGCTTTCTTT
J: TRBJ2-6; size: .; V: TRBV20-1; D: .; CDR3: CSARTDTGANVLTF; DNA: TGCAGTGCTAGGACAGACACTGGGGCCAACGTCCTGACTTTC
J: TRBJ2-1; size: few; V: TRBV2; D: TRBD2; CDR3: CASSESPAGEEQFF; DNA: TGTGCCAGCAGTGAAAGCCCAGCGGGAGAGGAGCAGTTCTTC
J: TRBJ2-7; size: .; V: TRBV19; D: .; CDR3: CASSIASENYEQYF; DNA: TGTGCCAGTAGTATCGCTAGCGAGAACTACGAGCAGTACTTC
J: TRBJ2-5; size: few; V: TRBV9; D: TRBD1; CDR3: CASSLTGDRGETQYF; DNA: TGTGCCAGCAGCTTAACAGGGGATCGAGGAGAGACCCAGTACTTC
J: TRBJ1-6; size: .; V: TRBV2; D: TRBD1; CDR3: CATTGTGSSYNSPLHF; DNA: TGTGCCACAACCGGGACAGGCAGCTCCTATAATTCACCCCTCCACTTT
J: TRBJ1-4; size: .; V: TRBV7-9; D: TRBD1; CDR3: CASSQGAMLPKEKLFF; DNA: TGTGCCAGCAGCCAGGGGGCTATGTTGCCCAAAGAAAAACTGTTTTTT
J: TRBJ2-7; size: .; V: TRBV20-1; D: .; CDR3: CSARSGHSYEQYF; DNA: TGCAGTGCTAGGTCCGGACACTCCTACGAGCAGTACTTC
J: TRBJ1-5; size: .; V: TRBV15; D: TRBD1; CDR3: CATSRGQGSQPQHF; DNA: TGTGCCACCAGCAGAGGACAGGGAAGTCAGCCCCAGCATTTT
J: TRBJ2-7; size: few; V: TRBV7-9; D: .; CDR3: CASRSGFSYEQYF; DNA: TGTGCCAGCAGATCGGGATTCTCCTACGAGCAGTACTTC
J: TRBJ1-2; size: .; V: TRBV7-3; D: TRBD1; CDR3: CASSFQGAYGYTF; DNA: TGTGCCAGCAGTTTTCAGGGGGCGTATGGCTACACCTTC
J: TRBJ2-7; size: .; V: TRBV10-3; D: .; CDR3: CAIRTRSSYEQYF; DNA: TGTGCCATCAGAACACGGAGCTCCTACGAGCAGTACTTC
J: TRBJ2-7; size: few; V: TRBV29-1; D: .; CDR3: CSVRRGGRRYEQYF; DNA: TGCAGCGTTCGCCGAGGGGGAAGAAGGTACGAGCAGTACTTC
J: TRBJ1-3; size: once; V: TRBV29-1; D: .; CDR3: CSVGGRNKGFDTIYF; DNA: TGCAGCGTTGGCGGACGGAACAAGGGGTTCGACACCATATATTTT
J: TRBJ1-1; size: .; V: TRBV20-1; D: .; CDR3: CSASWRQAPLGTEAFF; DNA: TGCAGTGCTAGTTGGAGGCAGGCGCCGTTGGGCACTGAAGCTTTCTTT
J: TRBJ2-2; size: .; V: TRBV2; D: .; CDR3: CASSERGAGANTGELFF; DNA: TGTGCCAGCAGTGAACGCGGTGCAGGGGCGAACACCGGGGAGCTGTTTTTT
J: TRBJ2-2; size: .; V: TRBV7-3; D: .; CDR3: CASSPDSGGLPTGELFF; DNA: TGTGCCAGCAGCCCTGATAGCGGCGGACTACCCACCGGGGAGCTGTTTTTT
J: TRBJ1-5; size: few; V: TRBV7-2; D: .; CDR3: CASSFMRYQPQHF; DNA: TGTGCCAGCAGCTTTATGCGTTATCAGCCCCAGCATTTT
J: TRBJ2-6; size: .; V: TRBV11-1; D: TRBD2; CDR3: CASSLAGGRSSGANVLTF; DNA: TGCGCCAGCAGCTTGGCAGGCGGGAGAAGCTCTGGGGCCAACGTCCTGACTTTC
J: TRBJ1-5; size: .; V: TRBV7-2; D: .; CDR3: CASSSAPGQPQHF; DNA: TGTGCCAGCAGCTCGGCCCCTGGGCAGCCCCAGCATTTT
J: TRBJ2-7; size: .; V: TRBV2; D: .; CDR3: CARGGPLGYEQYF; DNA: TGTGCCAGAGGGGGTCCGCTAGGCTACGAGCAGTACTTC
J: TRBJ1-1; size: many; V: TRBV29-1; D: .; CDR3: CSVREVNTEAFF; DNA: TGCAGCGTTCGTGAGGTGAACACTGAAGCTTTCTTT
J: TRBJ2-2; size: few; V: TRBV29-1; D: .; CDR3: CSVGGVDLGGELFF; DNA: TGCAGCGTTGGGGGGGTGGACCTAGGCGGGGAGCTGTTTTTT
J: TRBJ1-6; size: .; V: TRBV7-2; D: .; CDR3: CASSPMSRSYNSPLHF; DNA: TGTGCCAGCAGCCCAATGAGTCGCTCCTATAATTCACCCCTCCACTTT
J: TRBJ2-7; size: many; V: TRBV7-3; D: .; CDR3: CASRLVYEQYF; DNA: TGTGCCAGCAGGTTGGTTTACGAGCAGTACTTC
J: TRBJ2-1; size: .; V: TRBV15; D: TRBD2; CDR3: CATSRLAGGPYNEQFF; DNA: TGTGCCACCAGCAGACTAGCGGGAGGGCCCTACAATGAGCAGTTCTTC
J: TRBJ1-4; size: .; V: TRBV29-1; D: TRBD1; CDR3: CSVTTEGADEKLFF; DNA: TGCAGCGTTACGACTGAGGGGGCGGATGAAAAACTGTTTTTT
J: TRBJ1-4; size: .; V: TRBV7-6; D: .; CDR3: CASSSGEEKLFF; DNA: TGTGCCAGCAGCTCTGGGGAAGAAAAACTGTTTTTT
J: TRBJ2-7; size: few; V: TRBV7-9; D: .; CDR3: CASSAGGPYEQYF; DNA: TGTGCCAGCAGTGCCGGGGGACCCTACGAGCAGTACTTC
J: TRBJ2-7; size: .; V: TRBV2; D: .; CDR3: CASKLLRSSYEQYF; DNA: TGTGCCAGCAAACTCCTGCGGAGCTCCTACGAGCAGTACTTC
J: TRBJ1-2; size: .; V: TRBV2; D: TRBD1; CDR3: CASSEQGQNSGNTF; DNA: TGTGCCAGCAGTGAACAGGGACAGAACTCTGGAAACACCTTC
J: TRBJ2-6; size: .; V: TRBV29-1; D: TRBD1; CDR3: CSVGGGQGNVLTF; DNA: TGCAGCGTGGGGGGAGGACAGGGAAACGTCCTGACTTTC
J: TRBJ1-4; size: .; V: TRBV29-1; D: .; CDR3: CRTDEKLFF; DNA: TGCAGGACGGACGAAAAACTGTTTTTT
J: TRBJ1-1; size: few; V: TRBV19; D: TRBD1; CDR3: CASSITGTGIGTEAFF; DNA: TGTGCCAGTAGTATAACCGGGACAGGGATAGGGACTGAAGCTTTCTTT
J: TRBJ1-2; size: few; V: TRBV6-5; D: .; CDR3: CASSPIQGRSYGYTF; DNA: TGTGCCAGCAGTCCCATTCAGGGGCGCTCCTATGGCTACACCTTC
J: TRBJ1-6; size: many; V: TRBV7-3; D: .; CDR3: CASSLNSGTPLHF; DNA: TGTGCCAGCAGCTTAAACTCCGGGACACCCCTCCACTTT
J: TRBJ1-2; size: few; V: TRBV7-9; D: TRBD1; CDR3: CASSWDRGTNGYTF; DNA: TGTGCCAGCAGTTGGGACAGGGGAACGAATGGCTACACCTTC
J: TRBJ1-2; size: many; V: TRBV29-1; D: .; CDR3: CSVEARFYGYTF; DNA: TGCAGCGTTGAGGCCAGATTCTATGGCTACACCTTC
J: TRBJ1-1; size: .; V: TRBV19; D: .; CDR3: CASSIKGENTEAFF; DNA: TGTGCCAGTAGTATCAAGGGGGAGAACACTGAAGCTTTCTTT
J: TRBJ2-7; size: .; V: TRBV20-1; D: TRBD2; CDR3: CSARDYATSGKSPYEQYF; DNA: TGCAGTGCTAGAGATTACGCGACTAGCGGGAAATCGCCGTACGAGCAGTACTTC
J: TRBJ1-6; size: .; V: TRBV12-3/TRBV12-4; D: TRBD1; CDR3: CAHGQGNSPLHF; DNA: TGTGCTCATGGACAGGGGAATTCACCCCTCCACTTT
J: TRBJ2-5; size: .; V: TRBV20-1; D: TRBD1; CDR3: CSARTGGARVAGRETQYF; DNA: TGCAGTGCCCGGACAGGGGGCGCAAGGGTAGCGGGAAGAGAGACCCAGTACTTC
J: TRBJ1-5; size: .; V: TRBV2; D: TRBD1; CDR3: CASSSRQGAFGNNQPQHF; DNA: TGTGCCAGCAGTTCTCGACAGGGGGCATTCGGAAACAATCAGCCCCAGCATTTT
J: TRBJ2-5; size: few; V: TRBV4-1; D: .; CDR3: CASSHDRETQYF; DNA: TGCGCCAGCAGCCACGATAGAGAGACCCAGTACTTC
J: TRBJ1-3; size: .; V: TRBV29-1; D: TRBD1; CDR3: CSVRGQSSGNTIYF; DNA: TGCAGCGTTAGGGGACAGTCCTCTGGAAACACCATATATTTT
J: TRBJ2-7; size: .; V: TRBV7-9; D: TRBD1; CDR3: CASSLGTGGASSYEQYF; DNA: TGTGCCAGCAGCCTCGGGACAGGGGGCGCGAGCTCCTACGAGCAGTACTTC
J: TRBJ2-5; size: few; V: TRBV5-8; D: .; CDR3: CASSSIRETQYF; DNA: TGTGCCAGCAGCTCTATCCGAGAGACCCAGTACTTC
J: TRBJ2-7; size: many; V: TRBV7-9; D: TRBD1; CDR3: CASSAGQAGEQYF; DNA: TGTGCCAGCAGCGCGGGACAGGCTGGCGAGCAGTACTTC